The entry that follows covers one TCR beta chain sequence. This sample is drawn from a study of blood T cell repertoires in COVID-19. Overall study: Collection of acute and convalescent COVID-19 samples took place in the United States, Italy and Spain. T cells, B-cell-depleted T cells, or PBMCs provided the cDNA or gDNA that served as material.

The V gene lost 1 base and the J gene lost 0 bases, with 15 bases spanning the gap. This CDR3 has 17 residues. CDR1 is SGHTA, CDR2 FQGNSA, per germline. The protocol was immunoSEQ multiplex PCR, while the TCRdb copy is restricted to in-frame clones and leaves out a portion. The table has 250,000 or so clones, 65% to 90% seen once; the top ten hold around 2%. The receptor comes from a man aged 35-49 years who had recovered from COVID-19. The chain recombines TRBV7-2 with TRBJ2-5, with D possibly TRBD2 on 7 matching bases. What was sequenced was peripheral blood. The CDR3 spells CASSLGGGGRYQETQYF. CDR3 bases: TGTGCCAGCAGCTTAGGGGGCGGGGGCCGGTACCAAGAGACCCAGTACTTC.